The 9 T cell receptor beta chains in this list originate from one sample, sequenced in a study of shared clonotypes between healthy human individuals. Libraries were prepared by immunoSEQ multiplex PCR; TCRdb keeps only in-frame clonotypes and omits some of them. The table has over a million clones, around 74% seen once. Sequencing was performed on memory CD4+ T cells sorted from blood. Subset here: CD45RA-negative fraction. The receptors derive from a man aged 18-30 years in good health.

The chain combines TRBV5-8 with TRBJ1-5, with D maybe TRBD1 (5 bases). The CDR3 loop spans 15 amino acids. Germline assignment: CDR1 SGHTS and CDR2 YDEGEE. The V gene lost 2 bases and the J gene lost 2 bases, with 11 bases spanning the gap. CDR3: CASSFLGQGNQPQHF. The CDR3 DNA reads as TGTGCCAGCAGCTTCTTGGGGCAGGGCAATCAGCCCCAGCATTTT.

CDR3 residues: CASSRGGQTNEKLFF. The CDR3 nucleotides are TGTGCCAGCAGCCGCGGGGGACAGACAAATGAAAAACTGTTTTTT. The gene calls are TRBV5-6 and TRBJ1-4; TRBD1 matches at 7 bases. Losses at the gene ends were 4 bases for V and 5 bases for J; bases not matched to a gene: 8. CDR3 size: 15 residues. The germline V gene has CDR1 SGHDT and CDR2 YYEEEE.

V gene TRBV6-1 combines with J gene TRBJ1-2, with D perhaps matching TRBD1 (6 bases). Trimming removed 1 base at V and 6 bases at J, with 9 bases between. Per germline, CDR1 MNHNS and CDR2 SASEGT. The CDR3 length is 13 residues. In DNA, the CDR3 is TGTGCCAGCAGTGAAGGGACAGCCAATGGCTACACCTTC. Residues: CASSEGTANGYTF.

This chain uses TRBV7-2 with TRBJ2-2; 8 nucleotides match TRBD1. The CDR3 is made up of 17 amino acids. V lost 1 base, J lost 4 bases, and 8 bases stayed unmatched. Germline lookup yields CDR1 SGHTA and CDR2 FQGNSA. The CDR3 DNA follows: TGTGCCAGCAGCTTAGGGACAGGGATTATAGCCACCGGGGAGCTGTTTTTT. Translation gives CASSLGTGIIATGELFF.

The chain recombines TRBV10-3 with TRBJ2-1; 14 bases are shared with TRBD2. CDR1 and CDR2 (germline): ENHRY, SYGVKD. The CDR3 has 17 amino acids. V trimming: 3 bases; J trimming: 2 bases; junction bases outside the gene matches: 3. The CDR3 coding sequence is TGTGCCATCAGTGAAGGGACTAGCGGGAGTGCCTACAATGAGCAGTTCTTC. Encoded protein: CAISEGTSGSAYNEQFF.

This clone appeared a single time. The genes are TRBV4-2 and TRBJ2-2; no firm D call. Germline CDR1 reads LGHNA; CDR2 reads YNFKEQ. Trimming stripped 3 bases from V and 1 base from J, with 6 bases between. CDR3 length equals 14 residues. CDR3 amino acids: CASSQHLNTGELFF. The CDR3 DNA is TGTGCCAGCAGCCAGCATTTGAACACCGGGGAGCTGTTTTTT.

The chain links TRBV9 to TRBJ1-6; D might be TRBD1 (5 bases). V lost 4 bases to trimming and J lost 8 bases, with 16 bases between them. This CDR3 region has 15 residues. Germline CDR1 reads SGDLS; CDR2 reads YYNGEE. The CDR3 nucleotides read TGTGCCAGCAGCCCATCGGGGGGGTCCCATTCACCCCTCCACTTT. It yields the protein CASSPSGGSHSPLHF.

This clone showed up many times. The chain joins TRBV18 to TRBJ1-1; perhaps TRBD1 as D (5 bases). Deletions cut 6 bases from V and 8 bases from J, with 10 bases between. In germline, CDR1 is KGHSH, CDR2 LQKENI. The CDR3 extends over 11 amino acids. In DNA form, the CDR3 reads TGTGCCAGCTCCCGCGAGGGGGAAGCTTTCTTT. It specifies CASSREGEAFF.

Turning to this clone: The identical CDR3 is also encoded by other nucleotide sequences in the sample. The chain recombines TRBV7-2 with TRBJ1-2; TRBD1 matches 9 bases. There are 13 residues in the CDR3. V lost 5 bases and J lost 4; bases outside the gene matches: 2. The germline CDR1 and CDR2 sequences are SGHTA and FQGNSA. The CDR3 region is CASSRDRVYGYTF. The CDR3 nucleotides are TGTGCCAGCAGCAGGGACAGGGTCTATGGCTACACCTTC. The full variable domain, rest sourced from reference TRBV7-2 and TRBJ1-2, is GAGVSQSPSNKVTEKGKDVELRCDPISGHTALYWYRQSLGQGLEFLIYFQGNSAPDKSGLPSDRFSAERTGGSVSTLTIQRTQQEDSAVYLCASSRDRVYGYTFGSGTRLTVV.